The rows below give T cell receptor beta chains drawn from one sample of a study of CD8+ T cells in alopecia areata. The assay was immunoSEQ multiplex PCR, and TCRdb's table has in-frame clones only and misses some. The sample records 120,000 to 150,000 clones, over 80% being singletons. Sequencing was performed on CD8+ T cells sorted from blood, taken at week 0. The receptors derive from a human donor with alopecia areata. The CDR3 runs from the conserved cysteine through the conserved F or W. The D gene is left open where the match is weak. For some rows the clone size is stated as once, few or many, or as a class when expanded; others skip it.

d_gene	abundance	v_gene	j_gene	CDR3aa	CDR3nt
NA	NA	TRBV7-9	TRBJ2-1	CASSLGDNEQFF	TGTGCCAGCAGCTTAGGGGACAATGAGCAGTTCTTC
NA	once	TRBV7-3	TRBJ1-1	CASSPLGGTEAFF	TGTGCCAGCAGCCCTCTGGGTGGCACTGAAGCTTTCTTT
NA	few	TRBV27	TRBJ2-7	CASSLHSRYEQYF	TGTGCCAGCAGTTTACATAGCAGATACGAGCAGTACTTC
TRBD2	NA	TRBV4-1	TRBJ2-1	CASSQFSGDNEQFF	TGCGCCAGCAGCCAATTTAGCGGGGACAATGAGCAGTTCTTC
TRBD1	once	TRBV29-1	TRBJ1-1	CSVLIQGRNTEAFF	TGCAGCGTTCTAATACAGGGGCGGAACACTGAAGCTTTCTTT
NA	once	TRBV7-9	TRBJ2-7	CASSLTGNDEQYF	TGTGCCAGCAGCCTCACGGGGAACGACGAGCAGTACTTC
NA	NA	TRBV21-1	TRBJ2-1	CASSKLFLAGAYNEQFF	TGTGCCAGCAGCAAATTGTTTCTAGCGGGGGCCTACAATGAGCAGTTCTTC
NA	NA	TRBV11-2	TRBJ2-3	CASSSRYDTQYF	TGTGCCAGCAGCTCCCGGTATGATACGCAGTATTTT
TRBD1	NA	TRBV7-9	TRBJ1-1	CASSDRGSNTEAFF	TGTGCCAGCAGCGACAGGGGTTCGAACACTGAAGCTTTCTTT
NA	NA	TRBV7-9	TRBJ2-7	CASSYLGQDYEQYF	TGTGCCAGCAGCTACTTGGGACAAGACTACGAGCAGTACTTC
TRBD1	NA	TRBV5-1	TRBJ1-4	CASSPTRTGEKLFF	TGCGCCAGCAGCCCCACCCGGACAGGGGAAAAACTGTTTTTT
TRBD1	NA	TRBV7-9	TRBJ2-5	CASSPRDRGHLGKETQYF	TGTGCCAGCAGCCCCCGGGACAGGGGGCATCTTGGGAAAGAGACCCAGTACTTC
NA	NA	TRBV7-9	TRBJ1-4	CASKTGKPNEKLFF	TGTGCCAGCAAAACAGGGAAACCTAATGAAAAACTGTTTTTT
NA	few	TRBV14	TRBJ2-5	CASSNGETQYF	TGTGCCAGCAGTAACGGGGAGACCCAGTACTTC
TRBD1	NA	TRBV23-1	TRBJ2-7	CASRTGGSYEQYF	TGCGCCAGCAGGACAGGGGGCTCCTACGAGCAGTACTTC
NA	NA	TRBV29-1	TRBJ1-2	CSVEVGLSRGYTF	TGCAGCGTTGAGGTAGGGCTCTCGCGTGGCTACACCTTC
NA	once	TRBV7-7	TRBJ2-2	CASSLGVGMNTGELFF	TGTGCTAGCAGCTTAGGTGTAGGGATGAACACCGGGGAGCTGTTTTTT
NA	NA	TRBV5-6	TRBJ2-7	CASSLQGSSYEQYF	TGTGCCAGCAGCTTACAGGGAAGCTCCTACGAGCAGTACTTC
TRBD2	NA	TRBV5-1	TRBJ2-1	CASSSSSGGRTYNEQFF	TGCGCCAGCAGCTCCAGTAGCGGGGGACGGACCTACAATGAGCAGTTCTTC
TRBD1	NA	TRBV5-5	TRBJ1-5	CASSSDTGTGLIGGQPQHF	TGTGCCAGCAGCTCTGACACCGGGACAGGGCTCATCGGGGGCCAGCCCCAGCATTTT
NA	NA	TRBV2	TRBJ1-4	CASSIRGDGPFLINEKLFF	TGTGCCAGCAGTATAAGGGGGGACGGACCATTTCTCATTAATGAAAAACTGTTTTTT
NA	NA	TRBV5-1	TRBJ1-2	CASSLDSPPVYGYTF	TGCGCCAGCAGCCTGGACAGCCCCCCTGTCTATGGCTACACCTTC
NA	NA	TRBV27	TRBJ2-2	CASSLGDKDTGELFF	TGTGCCAGCAGTTTGGGGGATAAGGACACCGGGGAGCTGTTTTTT